A single sample gave rise to the 24 T cell receptor beta chains below, sequenced in a study of cytomegalovirus exposure and HLA in healthy donors. Researchers ran the PCR with 60 Vbeta and 13 Jbeta primers. TCRdb's copy holds only in-frame clones and misses some; the assay was immunoSEQ multiplex PCR. This table has some 160,000 clones, roughly 85% appearing once. The sample comprised PBMCs. Every receptor here comes from a male donor in good health and CMV-seropositive.

This rearrangement joins TRBV19 to TRBJ2-7; 8 nucleotides agree with TRBD1. In germline, CDR1 is LNHDA, CDR2 SQIVND (reference sequence). The CDR3 has 15 residues. J lost 7 bases, V lost 5 bases, and 13 bases had no gene match. This CDR3 is CASSVGTGVLREQYF. The CDR3 region has the DNA TGTGCCAGTAGTGTGGGGACAGGAGTTCTACGTGAGCAGTACTTC.

The chain links TRBV4-1 to TRBJ2-3; 11 nucleotides agree with TRBD2. The germline gives CDR1 MGHRA, CDR2 YSYEKL. CDR3 length equals 16 residues. J lost 2 bases, V lost 3 bases, and 4 bases had no gene match. Written as DNA, the CDR3 is TGCGCCAGCAGCCATTTTAGCGGGGGGGCCACAGATACGCAGTATTTT. This gives the protein CASSHFSGGATDTQYF.

The chain joins TRBV30 to TRBJ1-2; 9 bases fit TRBD1. J was trimmed by 4 bases and V by 7 bases; bases with no gene match: 13. Germline-derived CDR1 and CDR2 are GTSNPN and SVGIG (reference sequence). The length of the CDR3 is 15 residues. The CDR3 loop is CASDRGFLGGYGYTF. The CDR3 DNA is TGTGCCTCCGACAGGGGGTTCCTTGGGGGCTATGGCTACACCTTC.

This chain links TRBV7-8 with TRBJ2-1; possible D gene TRBD2, 7 bases. The germline V gene encodes CDR1 SGHVS and CDR2 FQNEAQ. The CDR3 totals 15 residues. The V end lost 5 bases, the J end lost 6 bases, and 17 bases lay between the germline ends. DNA for the CDR3: TGTGCCAGCAGCCCCCGAGGGGGGGGTGGCAATGAGCAGTTCTTC. Encoded protein: CASSPRGGGGNEQFF.

The chain has TRBV5-1 and TRBJ2-1; 11 bases agree with TRBD2. CDR3 length: 15 residues. Trimming at V came to 2 bases and at J to 8 bases, leaving 6 bases not matched to a gene. Per germline, CDR1 SGHRS and CDR2 YFSETQ. DNA for the CDR3: TGCGCCAGCAGCTTAAAACTAGCGGGGGTGGATGAGCAGTTCTTC. It codes for CASSLKLAGVDEQFF.

The chain has TRBV5-8 and TRBJ2-1; 7 nucleotides match TRBD1. Trimming took 2 bases from V and 5 from J; bases not matched to a gene: 7. There are 15 residues in the CDR3. Germline values: CDR1 SGHTS, CDR2 YDEGEE. The CDR3, as DNA: TGTGCCAGCAGCTTCCTGACAGGGTGGAACAATGAGCAGTTCTTC. This sequence encodes CASSFLTGWNNEQFF.

This chain links TRBV7-9 with TRBJ2-3; 8 nucleotides line up with TRBD2. CDR3 length: 13 residues. Germline loops: CDR1 SEHNR, CDR2 FQNEAQ (reference sequence). The V gene end was trimmed by 9 bases and the J gene end by 4 bases; junction bases not matched to a gene: 6. The CDR3 coding sequence is TGTGCCAGATCGCAGCGGGAGTCAGATACGCAGTATTTT. It translates to CARSQRESDTQYF.

CDR3 region: CASSDSPDIDYGYTF. Here the CDR3 DNA reads TGTGCCAGCAGTGATTCCCCCGACATTGACTATGGCTACACCTTC. V gene TRBV2 combines with J gene TRBJ1-2; D gene unclear. Germline loops: CDR1 SNHLY, CDR2 FYNNEI. The CDR3 consists of 15 residues. The germline V and J ends were trimmed by 3 bases and 3 bases, with 14 bases remaining between them. Full variable domain (rest looked up from reference TRBV2 and TRBJ1-2): EPEVTQTPSHQVTQMGQEVILRCVPISNHLYFYWYRQILGQKVEFLVSFYNNEISEKSEIFDDQFSVERPDGSNFTLKIRSTKLEDSAMYFCASSDSPDIDYGYTFGSGTRLTVV.

The V gene is TRBV4-1, the J gene TRBJ1-2; 7 bases are a match to TRBD1. Germline loops: CDR1 MGHRA, CDR2 YSYEKL. The CDR3 is 14 residues long. Unmatched junction bases numbered 8, after V lost 8 bases and J lost 2 bases. The chain's CDR3 is CASGDRPFNYGYTF. DNA of the CDR3: TGCGCCAGCGGGGACAGACCCTTCAACTATGGCTACACCTTC.

The chain combines TRBV5-4 with TRBJ2-1, with 9 bases aligning to TRBD2. V shed 4 bases and J 5 bases; nucleotides not matched to a gene: 10. The CDR3 sequence is 16 residues long. The V gene's germline CDR1 is SGHNT and CDR2 YYREEE (reference sequence). CDR3 protein: CASSPPGTSGHNEQFF. The CDR3 DNA sequence: TGTGCCAGCAGCCCTCCTGGAACTAGCGGGCACAATGAGCAGTTCTTC.

This clone has a handful of counts. This chain uses TRBV5-4 with TRBJ2-1, with D possibly being TRBD1 (6 bases). The germline CDR1 and CDR2 sequences are SGHNT and YYREEE (reference sequence). V shed 4 bases and J shed 15 bases, with 17 bases lying between them. The CDR3 sequence is 12 residues long. The CDR3 is CASSGGLTGPFF. The CDR3 nucleotides read TGTGCCAGCAGCGGGGGCCTTACCGGGCCGTTCTTC. Full variable domain (missing parts from reference TRBV5-4 and TRBJ2-1): ETGVTQSPTHLIKTRGQQVTLRCSSQSGHNTVSWYQQALGQGPQFIFQYYREEENGRGNFPPRFSGLQFPNYSSELNVNALELDDSALYLCASSGGLTGPFFGPGTRLTVL.

Worth noting for this clone: Within the sample, other DNA sequences also encode this same CDR3. The V and J genes are TRBV5-1 and TRBJ1-1; a possible D gene is TRBD1 (5 bases). The V end lost 2 bases, the J end lost 1 base, and 12 bases lay between the germline ends. The CDR3 covers 15 residues. Looked up from germline, CDR1 is SGHRS and CDR2 is YFSETQ. This chain's CDR3 is CASSFLGQGNTEAFF. CDR3 nucleotides: TGCGCCAGCAGCTTCCTGGGGCAGGGGAACACTGAAGCTTTCTTT.

This chain connects TRBV19 to TRBJ1-5, with D possibly matching TRBD1 (5 bases). Looked up from germline, CDR1 is LNHDA and CDR2 is SQIVND (reference sequence). The CDR3 extends over 14 amino acids. V was shortened by 7 bases and J by 1 base, with 11 bases between the two germline ends. The CDR3 nucleotides read TGTGCCAGTACTGGCCAGGGAAGCAATCAGCCCCAGCATTTT. Amino acids: CASTGQGSNQPQHF.

Only one count was recorded for this clone. The chain carries TRBV6-5 and TRBJ1-1, with unresolved D. The CDR3 totals 13 residues. Germline V gene data show CDR1 as MNHEY and CDR2 as SVGAGI. With 4 bases removed from V and 1 base from J, the gap between germline ends came to 7 bases. CDR3 in amino acids: CASSLGGNTEAFF. The CDR3 region has the DNA TGTGCCAGCAGTTTAGGAGGGAACACTGAAGCTTTCTTT.

V gene TRBV5-6 combines with J gene TRBJ2-5; a possible D gene is TRBD2 (6 bases). The CDR3 contains 14 residues. V was pared by 4 bases and J by 7 bases, with 17 bases between. CDR1 is SGHDT and CDR2 is YYEEEE in the germline V gene. The CDR3 reads CASSLGLPIGTQYF. In DNA form, the CDR3 reads TGTGCCAGCAGCCTGGGACTTCCAATAGGGACCCAGTACTTC.

The chain joins TRBV5-1 to TRBJ2-1; a weak D match, TRBD1 (5 bases). The germline V gene encodes CDR1 SGHRS and CDR2 YFSETQ. The CDR3 extends over 16 amino acids. The V and J ends lost 4 bases and 0 bases respectively, with 14 bases between them. The CDR3 loop reads CASSVTASSSYNEQFF. DNA of the CDR3: TGCGCCAGCAGCGTGACAGCCTCGAGCTCCTACAATGAGCAGTTCTTC.

This chain links TRBV14 with TRBJ2-3, with D perhaps TRBD1 (5 bases). The germline V gene has CDR1 SGHDN and CDR2 FVKESK. The V end was cut by 4 bases, the J end by 4 bases, with 12 bases between. The CDR3 totals 14 residues. The CDR3 region is CASSPSWGADTQYF. In DNA, the CDR3 is TGTGCCAGCAGCCCGTCGTGGGGCGCAGATACGCAGTATTTT.

The rearrangement links TRBV6-5 to TRBJ1-4; D perhaps matches TRBD1 (5 bases). Germline CDR1 is MNHEY and CDR2 is SVGAGI. V was cut by 2 bases and J by 1 base, with 8 bases left in between. The CDR3 spans 15 residues. DNA for the CDR3: TGTGCCAGCAGTTACCTCCAGGGAACTAATGAAAAACTGTTTTTT. Its translation is CASSYLQGTNEKLFF.

This chain joins TRBV19 and TRBJ1-2, with D perhaps TRBD1 (6 bases). V lost 0 bases to trimming and J lost 3 bases, with 11 bases between them. The CDR3 is 15 amino acids. CDR1 LNHDA and CDR2 SQIVND come from the germline V gene (reference sequence). The CDR3 DNA is TGTGCCAGTAGTATAGATCCCAGGGGCGACTATGGCTACACCTTC. Amino acids: CASSIDPRGDYGYTF.

The rearrangement links TRBV11-2 to TRBJ2-3, with TRBD2 identical over 7 bases. Germline CDR1 is SGHAT and CDR2 is FQNNGV. The ends lost 4 bases at V and 5 bases at J; junction bases unmatched: 12. This CDR3 is built from 16 residues. This chain's CDR3 is CASSSRGSGLGDTQYF. The CDR3 nucleotides read TGTGCCAGCAGCTCCCGCGGTAGCGGACTAGGAGATACGCAGTATTTT.

Concerning this clone: No conserved phenylalanine or tryptophan ends this CDR3, so it is likely a read error. The DNA is omitted, as the CDR3 cannot be located on it reliably, and the CDR3 follows TCRdb's listing. The chain uses TRBV6-1 and TRBJ2-7; no DNA check was done on the table's D call, TRBD2. Germline values: CDR1 MNHNS, CDR2 SASEGT. Both ends counted, the CDR3 spans 13 residues. This chain's CDR3 is CASSEANIAGVIS.

The chain is built from TRBV28 and TRBJ2-1; D call uncertain. Germline CDR1 MDHEN, CDR2 SYDVKM. V shed 2 bases and J shed 8 bases, with 7 bases lying between them. The CDR3 covers 12 residues. CDR3 in amino acids: CASSLVQYEQFF. For the CDR3, the DNA is TGTGCCAGCAGTTTAGTTCAGTATGAGCAGTTCTTC. Full variable domain (remainder filled in from reference TRBV28 and TRBJ2-1): DVKVTQSSRYLVKRTGEKVFLECVQDMDHENMFWYRQDPGLGLRLIYFSYDVKMKEKGDIPEGYSVSREKKERFSLILESASTNQTSMYLCASSLVQYEQFFGPGTRLTVL.

This clone was picked up a small number of times. Additional DNA sequences in this sample encode the identical CDR3. The J gene is TRBJ2-2, the V gene TRBV2; 7 bases align to TRBD1. Germline lookup yields CDR1 SNHLY and CDR2 FYNNEI. The CDR3 runs to 16 residues. With V trimmed by 6 bases and J by 3 bases, 10 bases remained unmatched. CDR3 DNA sequence: TGTGCCAGCAGGGCCCGGACAGGACAAGACACCGGGGAGCTGTTTTTT. Amino acids: CASRARTGQDTGELFF. Full variable domain (outside the CDR3, taken from reference TRBV2 and TRBJ2-2): EPEVTQTPSHQVTQMGQEVILRCVPISNHLYFYWYRQILGQKVEFLVSFYNNEISEKSEIFDDQFSVERPDGSNFTLKIRSTKLEDSAMYFCASRARTGQDTGELFFGEGSRLTVL.

V gene TRBV5-1 combines with J gene TRBJ1-4; 8 bases line up with TRBD1. The CDR3 extends over 15 amino acids. Germline CDR1 is SGHRS and CDR2 is YFSETQ. Germline trimming cut 0 bases from V and 7 bases from J; bases unmatched to any gene: 5. Here the CDR3 DNA reads TGCGCCAGCAGCTTGGCGGGGACAGGCGGTGAAAAACTGTTTTTT. This codes for CASSLAGTGGEKLFF.